The entry that follows covers one TCR beta chain sequence. The target antigen is unknown. The data stem from a study of Ad26.COV2.S vaccination and SARS-CoV-2 variants. Study findings and constraints: TCR breadth and depth estimates may have understated total T cell responses.

Here immunoSEQ multiplex PCR was the method, and the copy in TCRdb shows in-frame clones only, minus some. The sample consists of roughly 400,000 clones, over 75% of them appearing once. Noted treatment: about 20 received Ad26.COV2.S at low or high dose, single or two shots; about 5 received placebo; per-sample allocation not given. On day 63 after the first injection, vaccine and placebo recipients gave samples. The donor's status was that of an adult aged 18-55 years in Boston. An Ad26 vector that expressed Wuhan-strain SARS-CoV-2 spike constituted the vaccine. V dropped 2 bases and J dropped 6; count of bases not matched to a gene: 9. This CDR3 has 16 amino acids. In germline, CDR1 is MNHNS, CDR2 SASEGT.

The material sequenced was peripheral blood, taken in a trial of Ad26.COV2.S vaccine versus placebo. The sequence derives from a person aged 18-65 years who received the Ad26.COV2.S COVID-19 vaccine or a placebo. This sequence joins TRBV6-1 and TRBJ2-7; TRBD1 agrees at 11 bases. The CDR3 DNA is TGTGCCAGCAGTGAACCCCCCGGGACAGGGGGGTCCGAGCAGTACTTC. This sequence encodes CASSEPPGTGGSEQYF.